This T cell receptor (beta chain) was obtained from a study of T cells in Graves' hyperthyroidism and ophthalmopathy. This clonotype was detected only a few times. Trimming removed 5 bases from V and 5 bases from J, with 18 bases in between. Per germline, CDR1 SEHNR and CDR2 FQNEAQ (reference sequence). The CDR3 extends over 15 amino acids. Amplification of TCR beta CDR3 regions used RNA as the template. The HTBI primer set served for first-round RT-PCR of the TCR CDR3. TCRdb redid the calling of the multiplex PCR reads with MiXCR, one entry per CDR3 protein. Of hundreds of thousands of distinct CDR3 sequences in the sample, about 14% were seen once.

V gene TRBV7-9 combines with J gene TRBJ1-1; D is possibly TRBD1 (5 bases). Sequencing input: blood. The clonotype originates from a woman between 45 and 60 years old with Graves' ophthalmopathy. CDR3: CASSVPRPGRTEAFF. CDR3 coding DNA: TGTGCCAGCAGCGTCCCCCGGCCAGGGCGTACTGAAGCTTTCTTT.